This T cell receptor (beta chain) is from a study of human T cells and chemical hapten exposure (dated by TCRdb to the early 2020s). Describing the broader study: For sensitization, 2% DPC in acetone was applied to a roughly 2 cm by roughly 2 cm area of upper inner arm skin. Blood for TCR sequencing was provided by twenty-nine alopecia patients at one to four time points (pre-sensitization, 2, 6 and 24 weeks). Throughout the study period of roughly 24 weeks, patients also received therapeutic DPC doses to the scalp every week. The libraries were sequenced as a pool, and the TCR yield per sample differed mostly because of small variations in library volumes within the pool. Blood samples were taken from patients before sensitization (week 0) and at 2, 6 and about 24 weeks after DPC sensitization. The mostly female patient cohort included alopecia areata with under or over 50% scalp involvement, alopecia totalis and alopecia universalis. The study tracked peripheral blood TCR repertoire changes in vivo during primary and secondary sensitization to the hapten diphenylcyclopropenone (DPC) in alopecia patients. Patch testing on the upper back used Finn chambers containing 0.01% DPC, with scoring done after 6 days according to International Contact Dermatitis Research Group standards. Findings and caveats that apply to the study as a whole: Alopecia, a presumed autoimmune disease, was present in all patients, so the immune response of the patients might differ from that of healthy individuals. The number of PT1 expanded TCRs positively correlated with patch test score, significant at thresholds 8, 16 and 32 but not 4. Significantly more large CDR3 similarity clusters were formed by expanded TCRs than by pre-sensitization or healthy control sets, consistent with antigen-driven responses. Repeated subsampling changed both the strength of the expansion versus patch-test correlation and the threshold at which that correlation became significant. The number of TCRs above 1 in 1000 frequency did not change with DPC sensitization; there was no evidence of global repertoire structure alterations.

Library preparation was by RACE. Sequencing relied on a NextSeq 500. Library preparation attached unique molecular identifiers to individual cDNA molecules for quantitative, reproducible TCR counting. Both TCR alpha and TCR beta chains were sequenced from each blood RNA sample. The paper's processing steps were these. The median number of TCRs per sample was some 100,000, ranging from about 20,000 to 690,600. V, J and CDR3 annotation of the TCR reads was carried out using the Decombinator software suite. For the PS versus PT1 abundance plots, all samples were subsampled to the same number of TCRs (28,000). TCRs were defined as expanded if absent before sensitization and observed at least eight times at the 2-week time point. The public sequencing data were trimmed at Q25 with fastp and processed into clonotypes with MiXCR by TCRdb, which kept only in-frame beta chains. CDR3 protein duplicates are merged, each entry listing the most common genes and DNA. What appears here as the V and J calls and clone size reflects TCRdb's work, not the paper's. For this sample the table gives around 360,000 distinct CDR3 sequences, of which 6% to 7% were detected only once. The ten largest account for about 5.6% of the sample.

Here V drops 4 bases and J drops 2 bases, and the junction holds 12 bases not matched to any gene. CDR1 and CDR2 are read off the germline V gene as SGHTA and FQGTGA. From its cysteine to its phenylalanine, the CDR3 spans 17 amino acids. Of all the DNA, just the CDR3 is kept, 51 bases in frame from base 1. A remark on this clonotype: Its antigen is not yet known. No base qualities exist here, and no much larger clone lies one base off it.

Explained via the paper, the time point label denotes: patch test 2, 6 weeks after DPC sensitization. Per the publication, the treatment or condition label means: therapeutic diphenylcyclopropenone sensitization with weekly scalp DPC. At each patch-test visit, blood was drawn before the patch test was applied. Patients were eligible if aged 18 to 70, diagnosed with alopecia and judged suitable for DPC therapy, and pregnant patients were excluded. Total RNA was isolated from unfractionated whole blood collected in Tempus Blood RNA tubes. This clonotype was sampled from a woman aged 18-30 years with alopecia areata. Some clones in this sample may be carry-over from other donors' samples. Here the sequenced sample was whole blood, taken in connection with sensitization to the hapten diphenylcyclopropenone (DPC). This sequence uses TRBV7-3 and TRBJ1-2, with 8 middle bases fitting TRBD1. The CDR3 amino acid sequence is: CASSSGRGQGTNYGYTF. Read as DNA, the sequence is TGTGCCAGCAGCTCGGGACGAGGACAGGGTACCAACTATGGCTACACCTTC.